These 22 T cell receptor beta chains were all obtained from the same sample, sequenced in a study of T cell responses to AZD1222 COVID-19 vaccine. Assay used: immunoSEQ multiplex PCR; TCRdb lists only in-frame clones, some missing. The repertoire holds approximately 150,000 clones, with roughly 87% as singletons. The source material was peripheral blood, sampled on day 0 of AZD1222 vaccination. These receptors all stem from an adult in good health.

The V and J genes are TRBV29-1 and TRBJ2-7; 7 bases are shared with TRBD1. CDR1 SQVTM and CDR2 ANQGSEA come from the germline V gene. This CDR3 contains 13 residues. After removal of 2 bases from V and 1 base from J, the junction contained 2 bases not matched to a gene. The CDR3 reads CSVERQGSYEQYF. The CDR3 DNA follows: TGCAGCGTTGAACGACAGGGTTCCTACGAGCAGTACTTC.

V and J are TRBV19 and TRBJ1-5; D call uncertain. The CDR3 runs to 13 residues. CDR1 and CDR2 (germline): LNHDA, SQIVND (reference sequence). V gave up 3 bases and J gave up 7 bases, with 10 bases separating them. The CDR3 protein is CASSIQEGQPQHF. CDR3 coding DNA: TGTGCCAGTAGTATCCAGGAAGGACAGCCCCAGCATTTT.

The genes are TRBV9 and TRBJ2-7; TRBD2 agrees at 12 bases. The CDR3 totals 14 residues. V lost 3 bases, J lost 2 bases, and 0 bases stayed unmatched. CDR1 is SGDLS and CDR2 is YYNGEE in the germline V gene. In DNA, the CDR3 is TGTGCCAGCAGCGCTAGCGGGAGGGCCTACGAGCAGTACTTC. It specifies CASSASGRAYEQYF.

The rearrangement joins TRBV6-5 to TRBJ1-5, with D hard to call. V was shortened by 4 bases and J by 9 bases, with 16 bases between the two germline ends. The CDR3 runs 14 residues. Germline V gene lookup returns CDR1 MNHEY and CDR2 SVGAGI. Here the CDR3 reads CASSSRETGRPQHF. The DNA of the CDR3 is TGTGCCAGCAGTTCTCGGGAGACCGGTAGGCCCCAGCATTTT.

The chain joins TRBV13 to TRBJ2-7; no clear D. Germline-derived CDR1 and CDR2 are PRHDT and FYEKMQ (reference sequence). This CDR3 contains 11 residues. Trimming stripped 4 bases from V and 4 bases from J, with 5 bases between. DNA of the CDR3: TGTGCCAGCAGCTCAAGTTACGAGCAGTACTTC. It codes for CASSSSYEQYF.

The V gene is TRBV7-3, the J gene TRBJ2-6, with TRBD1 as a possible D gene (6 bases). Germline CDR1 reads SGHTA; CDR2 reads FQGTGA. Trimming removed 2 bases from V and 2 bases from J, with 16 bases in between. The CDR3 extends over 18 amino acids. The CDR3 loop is CASSLSVQGRAGANVLTF. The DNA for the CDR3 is TGTGCCAGCAGCTTATCGGTTCAGGGGCGGGCTGGGGCCAACGTCCTGACTTTC.

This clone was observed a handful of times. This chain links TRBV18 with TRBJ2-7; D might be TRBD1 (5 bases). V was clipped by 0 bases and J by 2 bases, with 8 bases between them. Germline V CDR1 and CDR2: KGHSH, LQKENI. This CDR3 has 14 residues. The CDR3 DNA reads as TGTGCCAGCTCACCACCAGGGGTGACCTACGAGCAGTACTTC. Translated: CASSPPGVTYEQYF.

CDR3 DNA sequence: TGTGCCAGCAGCCCGCGGACAGGGAGAACTGAAGCTTTCTTT. It is translated as CASSPRTGRTEAFF. This chain uses TRBV11-2 with TRBJ1-1; 8 nucleotides match TRBD1. Trimming at V came to 5 bases and at J to 5 bases, leaving 7 bases not matched to a gene. CDR3 length: 14 amino acids. Germline V gene data show CDR1 as SGHAT and CDR2 as FQNNGV. The whole variable domain, remainder taken from reference TRBV11-2 and TRBJ1-1, is EAGVAQSPRYKIIEKRQSVAFWCNPISGHATLYWYQQILGQGPKLLIQFQNNGVVDDSQLPKDRFSAERLKGVDSTLKIQPAKLEDSAVYLCASSPRTGRTEAFFGQGTRLTVV.

CDR3 loop: CASSYSGRGPGELFF. CDR3 bases: TGTGCCAGCAGTTACAGCGGGAGGGGACCCGGGGAGCTGTTTTTT. The rearrangement joins TRBV6-5 to TRBJ2-2; 10 bases agree with TRBD2. The CDR3 totals 15 residues. Germline CDR1 and CDR2: MNHEY and SVGAGI. J lost 6 bases, V lost 2 bases, and 3 bases had no gene match.

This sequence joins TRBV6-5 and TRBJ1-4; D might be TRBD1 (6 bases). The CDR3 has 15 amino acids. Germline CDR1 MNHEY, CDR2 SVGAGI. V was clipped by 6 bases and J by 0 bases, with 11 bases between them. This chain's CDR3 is CASRGGPATNEKLFF. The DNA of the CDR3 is TGTGCCAGCAGGGGGGGCCCAGCAACTAATGAAAAACTGTTTTTT.

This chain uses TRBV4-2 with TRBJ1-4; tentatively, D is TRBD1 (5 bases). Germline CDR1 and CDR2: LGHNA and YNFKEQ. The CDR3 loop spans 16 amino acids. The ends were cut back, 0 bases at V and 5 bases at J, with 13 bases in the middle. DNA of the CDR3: TGTGCCAGCAGCCAAGATGGGGCAGCCTCAAATGAAAAACTGTTTTTT. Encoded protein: CASSQDGAASNEKLFF.

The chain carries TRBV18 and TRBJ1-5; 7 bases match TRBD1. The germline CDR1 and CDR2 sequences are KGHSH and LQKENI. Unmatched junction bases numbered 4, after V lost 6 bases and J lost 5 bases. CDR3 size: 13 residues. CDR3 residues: CASSGGTDQPQHF. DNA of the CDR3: TGTGCCAGCTCGGGCGGGACAGATCAGCCCCAGCATTTT.

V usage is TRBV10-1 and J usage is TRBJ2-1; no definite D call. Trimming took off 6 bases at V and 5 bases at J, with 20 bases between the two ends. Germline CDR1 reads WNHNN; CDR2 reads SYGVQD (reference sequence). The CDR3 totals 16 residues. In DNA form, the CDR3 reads TGCGCCAGCAGCGGCGGTCGCGCTAGAGGAAACAATGAGCAGTTCTTC. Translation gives CASSGGRARGNNEQFF.

The CDR3 sequence: CASSQSGGGVTYEQYF. Written as DNA, the CDR3 is TGTGCCAGCAGCCAGTCCGGGGGAGGGGTCACCTACGAGCAGTACTTC. This chain links TRBV4-2 with TRBJ2-7; TRBD2 matches at 7 bases. With V trimmed by 3 bases and J by 2 bases, 10 bases remained unmatched. The CDR3 has 16 residues. The V gene's germline CDR1 is LGHNA and CDR2 YNFKEQ.

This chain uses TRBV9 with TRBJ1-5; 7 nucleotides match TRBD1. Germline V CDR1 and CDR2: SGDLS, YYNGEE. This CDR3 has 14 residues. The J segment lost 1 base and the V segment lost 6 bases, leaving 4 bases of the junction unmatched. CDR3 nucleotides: TGTGCCAGCAATACAGGGGAGAGCAATCAGCCCCAGCATTTT. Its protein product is CASNTGESNQPQHF.

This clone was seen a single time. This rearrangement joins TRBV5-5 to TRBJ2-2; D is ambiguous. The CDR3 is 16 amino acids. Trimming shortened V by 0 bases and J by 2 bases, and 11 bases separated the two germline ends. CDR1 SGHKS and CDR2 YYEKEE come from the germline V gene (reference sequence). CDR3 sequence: CASSLGAGRNTGELFF. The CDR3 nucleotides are TGTGCCAGCAGCTTGGGGGCAGGACGCAACACCGGGGAGCTGTTTTTT.

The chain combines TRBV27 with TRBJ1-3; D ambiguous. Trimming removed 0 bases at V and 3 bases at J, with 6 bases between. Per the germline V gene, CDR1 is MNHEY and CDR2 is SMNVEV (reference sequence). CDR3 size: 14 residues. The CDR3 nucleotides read TGTGCCAGCAGTTTATCGAACCTTGGAAACACCATATATTTT. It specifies CASSLSNLGNTIYF.

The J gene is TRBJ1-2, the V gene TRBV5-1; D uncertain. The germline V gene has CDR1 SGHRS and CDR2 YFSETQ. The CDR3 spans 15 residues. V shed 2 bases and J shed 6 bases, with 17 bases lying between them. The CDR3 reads CASSFGRTWAHGYTF. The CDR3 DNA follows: TGCGCCAGCAGCTTCGGACGCACATGGGCCCATGGCTACACCTTC.

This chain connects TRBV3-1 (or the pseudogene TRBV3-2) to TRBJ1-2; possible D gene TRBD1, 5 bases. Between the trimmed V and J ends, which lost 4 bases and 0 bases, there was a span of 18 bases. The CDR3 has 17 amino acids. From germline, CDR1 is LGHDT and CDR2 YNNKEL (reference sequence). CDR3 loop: CASSPRRGRMANYGYTF. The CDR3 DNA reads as TGTGCCAGCAGCCCCCGGCGGGGGAGAATGGCTAACTATGGCTACACCTTC.

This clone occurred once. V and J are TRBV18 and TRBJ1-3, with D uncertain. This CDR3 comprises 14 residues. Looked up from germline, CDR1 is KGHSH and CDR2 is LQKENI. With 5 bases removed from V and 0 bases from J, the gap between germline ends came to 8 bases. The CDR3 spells CASSGGSSGNTIYF. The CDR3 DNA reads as TGTGCCAGCTCAGGAGGTAGCTCTGGAAACACCATATATTTT.

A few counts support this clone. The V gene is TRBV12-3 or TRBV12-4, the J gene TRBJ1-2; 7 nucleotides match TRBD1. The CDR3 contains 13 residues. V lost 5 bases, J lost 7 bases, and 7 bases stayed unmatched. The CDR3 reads CASSLGTVGGYTF. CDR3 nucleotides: TGTGCCAGCAGTCTCGGGACAGTTGGTGGCTACACCTTC.

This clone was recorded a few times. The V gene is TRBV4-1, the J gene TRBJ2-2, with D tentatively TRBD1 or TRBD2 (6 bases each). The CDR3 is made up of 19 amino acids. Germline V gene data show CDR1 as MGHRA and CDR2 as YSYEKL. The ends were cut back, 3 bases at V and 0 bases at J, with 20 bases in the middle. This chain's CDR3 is CASSQVGLRGAANTGELFF. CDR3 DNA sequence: TGCGCCAGCAGCCAGGTGGGCCTTAGGGGGGCCGCGAACACCGGGGAGCTGTTTTTT.